The 10 T cell receptor beta chains given below trace back to one sample, sequenced in a study of blood T cell repertoires in COVID-19 (dated by TCRdb to 2018 to 2020). Receptors were amplified or captured by the immunoSEQ multiplex PCR assay. Sourced from immuneACCESS, this table was stored by TCRdb with only in-frame sequences that have V and J called. A share of the clones is absent; for the studies checked, an unresolved V gene accounts for under half, and the remainder has no known explanation. The sample yields some 430,000 clones; about 92% were counted once. The ten top clones hold 0.6% of the sample. The sequencing input was PBMCs or T cells enriched from blood (not recorded which). The source is a man between 18 and 29 years old who had recovered from COVID-19.

The J gene is TRBJ1-6, the V gene TRBV27, with 7 bases that match TRBD1. With V trimmed by 2 bases and J by 7 bases, 5 bases remained unmatched. Germline lookup yields CDR1 MNHEY and CDR2 SMNVEV (reference sequence). There are 15 residues in the CDR3. CDR3 amino acids: CASSLEGQANSPLHF. The CDR3, as DNA: TGTGCCAGCAGTTTAGAAGGACAGGCGAATTCACCCCTCCACTTT.

The chain carries TRBV11-3 and TRBJ1-2; TRBD1 might be the D (5 bases). The CDR3 extends over 14 amino acids. The germline gives CDR1 SGHNT, CDR2 YENEEA. With 8 bases removed from V and 3 bases from J, the gap between germline ends came to 16 bases. The CDR3 loop reads CASSPTGGDYGYTF. As DNA, the CDR3 is TGTGCCAGCTCCCCCACGGGGGGGGACTATGGCTACACCTTC.

The rearrangement joins TRBV30 to TRBJ1-6; D is ambiguous. The V and J ends lost 7 bases and 6 bases respectively, with 16 bases between them. CDR3 length: 14 residues. Per the germline V gene, CDR1 is GTSNPN and CDR2 is SVGIG (reference sequence). CDR3 nucleotide sequence: TGTGCCTCCAATTGGGAGTTTGGTAATTCACCCCTCCACTTT. Residues: CASNWEFGNSPLHF.

This sequence joins TRBV28 and TRBJ1-1; no clear D gene. The CDR3 loop spans 14 amino acids. Germline-derived CDR1 and CDR2 are MDHEN and SYDVKM. With 1 base removed from V and 5 bases from J, the gap between germline ends came to 11 bases. As DNA, the CDR3 is TGTGCCAGCAGTTTATTGTCGAGAAGTACTGAAGCTTTCTTT. As protein: CASSLLSRSTEAFF.

This clone was observed once. V is TRBV7-3 and J is TRBJ2-2; D is undetermined. V lost 6 bases to trimming and J lost 4 bases, with 9 bases between them. CDR3 length equals 13 residues. Germline lookup yields CDR1 SGHTA and CDR2 FQGTGA. The CDR3 spells CASSLYSTGELFF. Written as DNA, the CDR3 is TGTGCCAGCAGTCTTTACTCCACCGGGGAGCTGTTTTTT.

This rearrangement joins TRBV7-7 to TRBJ2-5; 9 nucleotides match TRBD2. Looked up from germline, CDR1 is SSHAT and CDR2 is FNYEAQ (reference sequence). This CDR3 is 16 amino acids long. The V and J ends lost 1 base and 2 bases, in that order; junction bases with no gene match: 5. In nucleotides, the CDR3 is TGTGCCAGCAGCTTAGGGGCGGGAGGGGGGCAAGAGACCCAGTACTTC. This codes for CASSLGAGGGQETQYF.

This chain links TRBV28 with TRBJ2-7; 9 nucleotides align to TRBD2. The germline CDR1 and CDR2 sequences are MDHEN and SYDVKM. Trimming took 4 bases from V and 4 from J; bases not matched to a gene: 11. This CDR3 is 16 amino acids long. As DNA, the CDR3 is TGTGCCAGCAGTTCGGTCCGAAGGACTAGCGCGTACGAGCAGTACTTC. This codes for CASSSVRRTSAYEQYF.

This rearrangement joins TRBV2 to TRBJ2-5; D is unclear. Germline V gene sequence: CDR1 SNHLY, CDR2 FYNNEI. Trimming took 3 bases from V and 7 from J, leaving 15 bases between them. This CDR3 contains 14 residues. CDR3 sequence: CASSDPRSRGTQYF. The CDR3 DNA is TGTGCCAGCAGTGACCCAAGGAGTCGCGGGACCCAGTACTTC.

This clone was found a few times. The chain joins TRBV4-1 to TRBJ1-1; weak D call: TRBD1 (6 bases). This CDR3 is 13 amino acids long. Germline V CDR1 and CDR2: MGHRA, YSYEKL. Trimming took 2 bases from V and 5 from J, leaving 9 bases between them. CDR3 protein: CASSQQGWTEAFF. The CDR3 DNA reads as TGCGCCAGCAGCCAACAGGGGTGGACTGAAGCTTTCTTT.

The chain carries TRBV5-8 and TRBJ2-7; the D is unclear. V was pared by 3 bases and J by 4 bases, with 5 bases between. The CDR3 loop spans 11 amino acids. CDR1 is SGHTS and CDR2 is YDEGEE in the germline V gene. CDR3 bases: TGTGCCAGCAGCTCACTATACGAGCAGTACTTC. Translating it yields CASSSLYEQYF. The full variable domain, completed using reference TRBV5-8 and TRBJ2-7, is EAGVTQSPTHLIKTRGQQATLRCSPISGHTSVYWYQQALGLGLQFLLWYDEGEERNRGNFPPRFSGRQFPNYSSELNVNALELEDSALYLCASSSLYEQYFGPGTRLTVT.